This T cell receptor (beta chain) is drawn from a study of cytomegalovirus exposure and HLA in healthy donors. Worth noting for this clone: Other DNA sequences within the sample encode an identical CDR3.

Germline CDR1 SGDLS, CDR2 YYNGEE. Trimming shortened V by 0 bases and J by 9 bases, and 16 bases separated the two germline ends. This CDR3 has 15 residues. It was with 60 Vbeta and 13 Jbeta primers that the PCR ran. Generated by immunoSEQ multiplex PCR, the TCRdb table keeps only in-frame clones and is missing some. Among approximately 160,000 clones listed, over 80% were seen once. The receptor was derived from a man in his fifties or sixties in good health and CMV-seropositive. Sequencing used PBMCs. The chain recombines TRBV9 with TRBJ2-4; the D gene is possibly TRBD2 (6 bases). CDR3 in amino acids: CASSVVGDLGGIQYF. The CDR3 nucleotides are TGTGCCAGCAGCGTAGTCGGGGATTTGGGGGGCATTCAGTACTTC.